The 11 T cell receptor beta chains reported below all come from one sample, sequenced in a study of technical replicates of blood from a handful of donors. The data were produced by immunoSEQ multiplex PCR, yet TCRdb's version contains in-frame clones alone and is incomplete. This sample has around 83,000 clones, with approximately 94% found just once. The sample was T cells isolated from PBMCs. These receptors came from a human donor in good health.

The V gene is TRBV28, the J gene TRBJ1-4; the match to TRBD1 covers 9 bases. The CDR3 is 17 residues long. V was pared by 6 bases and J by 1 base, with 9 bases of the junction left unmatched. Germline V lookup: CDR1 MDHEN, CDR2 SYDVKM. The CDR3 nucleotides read TGTGCCAGCAGAAAACCGACAGGGGGAGTAACTAATGAAAAACTGTTTTTT. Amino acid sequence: CASRKPTGGVTNEKLFF.

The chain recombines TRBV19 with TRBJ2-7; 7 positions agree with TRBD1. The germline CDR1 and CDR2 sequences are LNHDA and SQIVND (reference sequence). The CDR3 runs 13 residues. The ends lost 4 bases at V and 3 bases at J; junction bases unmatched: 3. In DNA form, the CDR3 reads TGTGCCAGTAGTAGCCGGGACAGCTACGAGCAGTACTTC. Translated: CASSSRDSYEQYF.

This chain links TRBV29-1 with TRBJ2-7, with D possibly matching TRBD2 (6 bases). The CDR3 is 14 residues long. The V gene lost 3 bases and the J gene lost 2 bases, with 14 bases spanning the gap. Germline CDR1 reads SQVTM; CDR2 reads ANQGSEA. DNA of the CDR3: TGCAGCGTTGAGGGTCAGGGAGGAACCTACGAGCAGTACTTC. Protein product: CSVEGQGGTYEQYF.

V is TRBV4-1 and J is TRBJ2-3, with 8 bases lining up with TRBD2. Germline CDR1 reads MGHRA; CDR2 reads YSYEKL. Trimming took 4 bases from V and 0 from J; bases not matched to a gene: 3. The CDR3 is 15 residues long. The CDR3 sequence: CASSLQRGSTDTQYF. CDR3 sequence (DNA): TGCGCCAGCAGCCTCCAGCGGGGGAGCACAGATACGCAGTATTTT.

The CDR3: CASSQGPGILSYEQYF. The CDR3 nucleotides are TGTGCCAGCAGCCAAGGTCCCGGGATCCTCTCCTACGAGCAGTACTTC. This chain connects TRBV14 to TRBJ2-7; weak D call: TRBD2 (5 bases). CDR3 length: 16 amino acids. V was trimmed by 1 base and J by 0 bases, leaving 13 bases between them. Germline lookup yields CDR1 SGHDN and CDR2 FVKESK.

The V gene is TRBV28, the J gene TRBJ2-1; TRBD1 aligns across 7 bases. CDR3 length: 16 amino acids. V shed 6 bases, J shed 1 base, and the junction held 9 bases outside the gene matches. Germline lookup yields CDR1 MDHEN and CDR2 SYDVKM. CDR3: CASSITGALSYNEQFF. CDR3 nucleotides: TGTGCCAGCAGCATCACAGGGGCCCTTTCCTACAATGAGCAGTTCTTC.

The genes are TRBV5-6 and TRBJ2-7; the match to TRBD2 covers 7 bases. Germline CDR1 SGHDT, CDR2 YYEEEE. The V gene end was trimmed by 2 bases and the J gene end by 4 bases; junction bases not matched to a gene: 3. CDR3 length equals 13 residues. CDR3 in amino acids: CASSFGRNYEQYF. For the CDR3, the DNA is TGTGCCAGCAGCTTCGGGAGGAATTACGAGCAGTACTTC.

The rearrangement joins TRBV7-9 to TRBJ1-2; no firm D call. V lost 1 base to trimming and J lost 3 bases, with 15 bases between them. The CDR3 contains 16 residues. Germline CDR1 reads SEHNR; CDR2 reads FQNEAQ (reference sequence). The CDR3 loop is CASSLVQAPTDYGYTF. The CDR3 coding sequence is TGTGCCAGCAGCTTAGTGCAGGCACCTACCGACTATGGCTACACCTTC.

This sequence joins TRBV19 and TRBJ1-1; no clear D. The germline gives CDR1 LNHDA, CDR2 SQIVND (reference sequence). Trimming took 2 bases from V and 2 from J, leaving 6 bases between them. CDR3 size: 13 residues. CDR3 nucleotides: TGTGCCAGTAGTATAACAGCAAACACTGAAGCTTTCTTT. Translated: CASSITANTEAFF.

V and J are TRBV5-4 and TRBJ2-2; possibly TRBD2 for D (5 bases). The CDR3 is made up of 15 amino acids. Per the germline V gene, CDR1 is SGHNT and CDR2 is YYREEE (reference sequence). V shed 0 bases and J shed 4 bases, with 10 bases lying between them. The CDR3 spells CASSLGRGTTGELFF. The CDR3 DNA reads TGTGCCAGCAGCTTGGGCCGGGGTACCACCGGGGAGCTGTTTTTT. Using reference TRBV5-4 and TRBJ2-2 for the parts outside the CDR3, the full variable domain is ETGVTQSPTHLIKTRGQQVTLRCSSQSGHNTVSWYQQALGQGPQFIFQYYREEENGRGNFPPRFSGLQFPNYSSELNVNALELDDSALYLCASSLGRGTTGELFFGEGSRLTVL.

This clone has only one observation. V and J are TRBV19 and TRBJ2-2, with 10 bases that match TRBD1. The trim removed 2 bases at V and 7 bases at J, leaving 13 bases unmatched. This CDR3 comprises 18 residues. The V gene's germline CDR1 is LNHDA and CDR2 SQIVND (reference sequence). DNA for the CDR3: TGTGCCAGTAGTATAATTGTTTTAGGGACAGGGGTCGACGGGGAGCTGTTTTTT. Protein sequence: CASSIIVLGTGVDGELFF.